This TCR beta chain was recorded in a study of OX40 agonist ivuxolimab in advanced cancers. Broadly, across the study: The costimulatory receptor OX40 (CD134) was targeted by ivuxolimab, a fully human IgG2 agonistic monoclonal antibody. Intravenous ivuxolimab was administered to patients every 2 weeks at six dose levels: 0.01, 0.1, 0.3, 1.5, 3 and 10 mg/kg. Among the approximately 54 dose-escalation patients, approximately 20 had hepatocellular carcinoma, approximately 15 melanoma, 9 renal cell carcinoma and 9 head and neck cancer. The dose-escalation cohort was around 84% male with a mean age of about 60 years, ranging from roughly 23 to 80. Prior anti-PD-1, anti-PD-L1 or anti-CTLA-4 therapy was permitted, and checkpoint inhibitors had been received by less than 45% of dose-escalation patients. Partial responses occurred in three dose-escalation patients, of whom one had hepatocellular carcinoma and two had cutaneous melanoma. The purpose of peripheral TCRbeta sequencing was to test whether ivuxolimab changed TCR sequence diversity and led to clonal T-cell expansion. The paper reports the monotherapy dose-escalation portion (N = 52 patients) of the phase I ivuxolimab trial. Summary of the overall study and its limitations: The antigen specificity of the peripheral T cells that underwent clonal expansion was not determined. On average, CD8+ T cells showed more expanded clones than CD4+ T cells after ivuxolimab. Partial responders in the 0.1-3.0 mg/kg groups had among the lowest normalized peripheral clonal expansion, especially among CD8+ T cells. Low levels of normalized T-cell clonal expansion were also seen in some patients who did not respond. At doses of 0.1 to 3.0 mg/kg, clonal expansion of both CD4+ and CD8+ T cells in blood was seen between baseline and week 6.

The germline V gene provides CDR1 MGHRA and CDR2 YSYEKL. V trim: 4 bases; J trim: 9 bases; unmatched bases: 8. The CDR3 measures 15 amino acids from cysteine to phenylalanine. Solely the CDR3 DNA is kept, with 45 bases framed from the first base. To sequence the TCRbeta CDR3 region, genomic DNA was isolated from the sorted cells. The immunoSEQ Assay was used for sequencing of TCRbeta CDR3 regions. The table comes from immuneACCESS by way of TCRdb, which keeps in-frame sequences with V and J called. Part of the clones is missing from these tables; in studies checked, under half for an unresolved V gene and the rest for unknown reasons. Here the sample has 60,000 to 75,000 clones; approximately 88% occur a single time. The ten largest clones represent roughly 7.9% of the sample. Patients with autoimmune disease history or receiving systemic immunosuppression were excluded from the trial. In every dose cohort, peripheral blood was drawn for TCR sequencing at baseline, cycle 4 day 1, and cycle 7 day 1. Samples were obtained from an open-label, multicenter, first-in-human phase I dose-escalation trial of ivuxolimab. Adults with locally advanced or metastatic melanoma, renal cell carcinoma, hepatocellular carcinoma or head and neck squamous cell carcinoma were enrolled in the trial. Before TCR sequencing, CD4+ T cells and CD8+ T cells from peripheral blood were sorted into separate populations.

Notes on this clone: Its binding antigen is unknown. No much larger clonotype is one base removed from it; base qualities were not supplied.

This TCR came from an adult with an advanced solid tumor such as melanoma, head and neck, liver or kidney cancer. The receptor chain draws on TRBV4-1 and TRBJ2-2; 10 bases in the middle match TRBD1. Material: CD4+ or CD8+ T cells sorted from blood, obtained in a trial of the OX40 agonist ivuxolimab. The nucleotide sequence reads as follows: TGCGCCAGCAGCCCCCGGGACAGGGGTACCCGGGAGCTGTTTTTT. It specifies CASSPRDRGTRELFF.